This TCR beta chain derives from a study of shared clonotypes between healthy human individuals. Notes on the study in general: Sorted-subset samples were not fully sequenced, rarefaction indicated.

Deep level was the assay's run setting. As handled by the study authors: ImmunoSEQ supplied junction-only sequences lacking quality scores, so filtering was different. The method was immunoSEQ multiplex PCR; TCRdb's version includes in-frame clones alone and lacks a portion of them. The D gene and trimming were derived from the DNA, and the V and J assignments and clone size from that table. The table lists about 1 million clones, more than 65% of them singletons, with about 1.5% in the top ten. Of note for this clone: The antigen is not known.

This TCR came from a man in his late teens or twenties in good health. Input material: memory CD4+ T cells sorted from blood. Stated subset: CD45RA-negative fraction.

CDR3 protein: CASSSGADSNNQPQHF. The DNA of the CDR3 is TGTGCCAGCAGTTCCGGAGCCGACAGCAACAATCAGCCCCAGCATTTT. This chain joins TRBV28 and TRBJ1-5, with a weak D call TRBD1 (5 bases). Germline values: CDR1 MDHEN, CDR2 SYDVKM. With 4 bases removed from V and 3 bases from J, the gap between germline ends came to 16 bases. There are 16 residues in the CDR3.